Reported below is one T cell receptor beta chain. Its antigen is still unknown. No base-level quality is on record; no much larger clone is a single base apart. The sample comes from a study of blood T cell repertoires in COVID-19 (dated by TCRdb to between 2020 and 2021). At the level of the whole study: Samples from collaborators originated in the United States, Italy and Spain and spanned both the acute and convalescent phases of COVID-19. The repertoires were made available in a free public database intended to serve as a resource for research on the immune response to SARS-CoV-2. The samples were drawn from two sources: the first 160 participants of the ongoing ImmuneRACE study, and about 1,300 subjects contributed by 6 global collaborators. HLA class I and class II types, where available, came from metadata supplied by the sample provider rather than from assay-based typing. The dataset comprised deeply sampled blood TCRbeta repertoires from subjects exposed to, actively infected with, or recovered from COVID-19. The material from the prospective study consisted of cDNA or gDNA derived from T cells, B-cell-depleted T cells, or PBMCs. The sample metadata nearly always contained a de-identified subject ID, COVID-19 status, age in years and sex. The research as a whole found: The quantity of clinical and demographic metadata differed by source and by participant and was supplied without curation.

TCRbeta CDR3 regions were amplified from genomic DNA using the immunoSEQ Assay, a bias-controlled multiplex PCR. The authors processed their data as follows. Within the assay, amplification of reference gene primers was used to estimate how many nucleated cells each sample contained. Sequence reads were collapsed and filtered to measure the absolute abundance of every unique TCRbeta CDR3 rearrangement. For each sample, productive Simpson clonality was calculated as the square root of Simpson's diversity index across productive rearrangements. TCRdb holds this immuneACCESS table with in-frame rearrangements only. Some clones are missing; in checked studies, unresolved V genes explain under half, and the rest has no known cause. Clone size and V and J calls were adopted from that table, with D and trimming inferred from the DNA. The sample profile shows 97,000 or so clones; 82% of them were found once. Together, the top ten hold approximately 10% of the sample.

Whole blood was collected in K2EDTA tubes by collaborating institutions according to the institutions' own protocols. For TCRbeta analysis, collaborators shipped samples in one of three forms: frozen whole blood, isolated PBMCs, or DNA extracted from either of those sample types. The CDR3, cysteine through phenylalanine, is 16 amino acids long. Left in the record is the CDR3 DNA by itself, 48 bases read in frame from the first base. CDR1 and CDR2 (MGHRA, YSYEKL) derive from the germline V gene. V and J are trimmed by 4 bases and 2 bases, and the gene matches miss 7 bases of the junction. The V gene is TRBV4-1 and the J gene is TRBJ2-2; the central 7 bases match TRBD1. This sequence originates from a man in his 70s with active or convalescent COVID-19. Sequenced input: peripheral blood. The CDR3 reads CASSLRGTDNTGELFF. The nucleotides read TGCGCCAGCAGCCTAAGGGGGACAGACAACACCGGGGAGCTGTTTTTT.